Below, 24 T cell receptor beta chains from the same sample are listed, as sequenced in a study of regulatory T cells in long-lasting Graves disease. Time point: newly diagnosed GD, antithyroid drugs for less than 3 months. RNA from PBMCs was the source of the TCR library. CDR3-region Arm-PCR and iRepertoire HTBI primers produced the TCR beta libraries. TCRdb analysed the multiplex PCR reads with MiXCR anew, one entry per CDR3 protein. The table has about 460,000 distinct CDR3 sequences, about 14% seen once. These same records also appear under a second study, on T cells in Graves' hyperthyroidism and ophthalmopathy.

Sequenced here: peripheral blood mononuclear cells (PBMCs), sampled at new diagnosis, from a patient treated with antithyroid drugs. All receptors come from a woman aged 45-65 years with Graves disease.

Only a few counts were recorded for this clonotype. The V gene is TRBV5-4, the J gene TRBJ2-7; 9 bases align to TRBD1. Trimming at V came to 5 bases and at J to 7 bases, leaving 7 bases not matched to a gene. The CDR3 totals 13 residues. Germline V lookup: CDR1 SGHNT, CDR2 YYREEE (reference sequence). The CDR3: CASSNTGGSEQYF. CDR3 DNA sequence: TGTGCCAGCAGTAACACAGGGGGCAGTGAGCAGTACTTC.

This clonotype was counted at least ten times. The chain combines TRBV6-5 with TRBJ2-1; 11 bases are shared with TRBD2. Germline-derived CDR1 and CDR2 are MNHEY and SVGAGI. The CDR3 contains 17 residues. V lost 6 bases to trimming and J lost 7 bases; unmatched junction nucleotides: 14. The CDR3 DNA reads TGTGCCAGCAGATACCGACCGACTAGCGGGATGTATAATGAGCAGTTCTTC. Translated, it gives CASRYRPTSGMYNEQFF.

The V call is TRBV5-4, the J call TRBJ2-3; maybe TRBD1 (6 bases). The tail of the sequence fits TRBJ2-5 better, so the J call may be wrong. Germline CDR1 reads SGHNT; CDR2 reads YYREEE (reference sequence). CDR3 length: 13 amino acids. The CDR3 protein is CASSSQGYETQYF. The CDR3 DNA sequence: TGTGCCAGCAGCTCACAGGGTTACGAGACCCAGTACTTC.

V gene TRBV19 combines with J gene TRBJ2-7; D tentatively fits TRBD1 or TRBD2 (5 bases each). Germline CDR1 is LNHDA and CDR2 is SQIVND (reference sequence). The CDR3 length is 14 residues. The ends were cut back, 5 bases at V and 2 bases at J, with 13 bases in the middle. In DNA form, the CDR3 reads TGTGCCAGTAGTGCCCAGACGGGACCCTACGAGCAGTACTTC. This gives the protein CASSAQTGPYEQYF.

This clonotype was counted many times. The V gene is TRBV28, the J gene TRBJ2-2; TRBD2 agrees at 14 bases. The CDR3 is 17 amino acids. CDR1 and CDR2 from the germline V gene are MDHEN and SYDVKM. The V segment lost 6 bases and the J segment 3 bases; nucleotides outside the gene matches: 6. The CDR3 DNA reads TGTGCCAGCAGGGGACTAGCGGGAGTTAGGTACACCGGGGAGCTGTTTTTT. It encodes CASRGLAGVRYTGELFF.

Notes on this clonotype: A much bigger clone sits one base away, suggesting this may be a read error. The chain uses TRBV29-1 and TRBJ2-1, with D perhaps matching TRBD1 (5 bases). Germline CDR1 is SQVTM and CDR2 is ANQGSEA. This CDR3 region has 12 residues. The CDR3 coding sequence is TGCAGCGTCGAAGGGGTCGCCTACGAGCAGTTCTTC. Amino acid sequence: CSVEGVAYEQFF.

Ten or more counts support this clonotype. This chain uses TRBV7-2 with TRBJ2-7; 10 positions agree with TRBD2. CDR3 length: 15 amino acids. The trim removed 0 bases at V and 4 bases at J, leaving 3 bases unmatched. Germline V lookup: CDR1 SGHTA, CDR2 FQGNSA. Here the CDR3 DNA reads TGTGCCAGCAGCTTAGCACCGGGACTAGCGTACGAGCAGTACTTC. Translation gives CASSLAPGLAYEQYF.

CDR3 nucleotide sequence: TGTGCCACCAGTGATCCGGGATCACAAGAGACCCAGTACTTC. As protein: CATSDPGSQETQYF. The chain links TRBV24-1 to TRBJ2-5; D might be TRBD2 (5 bases). This CDR3 region has 14 residues. Trimming left V 3 bases short and J 2 bases short, with 9 bases between. Germline V gene lookup returns CDR1 KGHDR and CDR2 SFDVKD.

V usage is TRBV6-2 or TRBV6-3 and J usage is TRBJ2-3, with D tentatively TRBD1 (6 bases). Germline V CDR1 and CDR2: MNHEY, SVGEGT. Deletions cut 0 bases from V and 4 bases from J, with 11 bases between. The CDR3 covers 15 residues. Written as DNA, the CDR3 is TGTGCCAGCAGTTACTCGAGGGGGATACCAGATACGCAGTATTTT. Its protein is CASSYSRGIPDTQYF.

This clonotype was observed at least ten times. The chain joins TRBV10-3 to TRBJ2-7; D may correspond to TRBD1 or TRBD2 (5 bases each). The germline gives CDR1 ENHRY, CDR2 SYGVKD. With 6 bases removed from V and 8 bases from J, the gap between germline ends came to 17 bases. The CDR3 is 13 residues long. CDR3 sequence: CAISGTTGMKQYF. The CDR3 nucleotides read TGTGCCATCAGCGGGACCACAGGTATGAAGCAGTACTTC.

The chain uses TRBV11-2 and TRBJ1-1; D is perhaps TRBD1 (6 bases). V was shortened by 3 bases and J by 3 bases, with 8 bases between the two germline ends. The CDR3 runs to 13 residues. CDR1 and CDR2 (germline): SGHAT, FQNNGV. The CDR3 reads CASSFTGYTEAFF. The CDR3 DNA is TGTGCCAGCAGCTTTACAGGGTACACTGAAGCTTTCTTT. Full variable domain (outside the CDR3, taken from reference TRBV11-2 and TRBJ1-1): EAGVAQSPRYKIIEKRQSVAFWCNPISGHATLYWYQQILGQGPKLLIQFQNNGVVDDSQLPKDRFSAERLKGVDSTLKIQPAKLEDSAVYLCASSFTGYTEAFFGQGTRLTVV.

Many counts were recorded for this clonotype. This chain joins TRBV6-2 or TRBV6-3 and TRBJ2-2, with 7 bases matching TRBD2. V lost 6 bases to trimming and J lost 7 bases; unmatched junction nucleotides: 8. CDR1 and CDR2 (germline): MNHEY, SVGEGT. The CDR3 runs 14 residues. In DNA form, the CDR3 reads TGTGCCAGCAGCTCTGACGGGGAGGGCGGGGAGCTGTTTTTT. It codes for CASSSDGEGGELFF.

CDR3 DNA sequence: TGTGCCAGCAGTTTAAACCCTGACCTAGAGACCCAGTACTTC. Translation gives CASSLNPDLETQYF. The J gene is TRBJ2-5, the V gene TRBV6-2 or TRBV6-3; D remains unclear. With 4 bases removed from V and 4 bases from J, the gap between germline ends came to 13 bases. Germline-derived CDR1 and CDR2 are MNHEY and SVGEGT. The CDR3 consists of 14 residues.

This clonotype was picked up many times. V usage is TRBV28 and J usage is TRBJ1-2; 8 bases are shared with TRBD1. V shed 7 bases, J shed 6 bases, and the junction held 10 bases outside the gene matches. Germline assignment: CDR1 MDHEN and CDR2 SYDVKM. This CDR3 contains 14 residues. The chain's CDR3 is CASTLTWTGNGYTF. For the CDR3, the DNA is TGTGCCAGCACCTTGACTTGGACAGGGAATGGCTACACCTTC.

This clonotype was observed a handful of times. The V and J genes are TRBV2 and TRBJ1-5, with TRBD1 matching over 11 bases. Germline values: CDR1 SNHLY, CDR2 FYNNEI. CDR3 length: 14 amino acids. The V gene end was trimmed by 6 bases and the J gene end by 6 bases; junction bases not matched to a gene: 4. The CDR3: CASSAGQGGQPQHF. CDR3 DNA: TGTGCCAGCAGCGCGGGACAGGGGGGTCAGCCCCAGCATTTT.

This clonotype was picked up many times. The chain combines TRBV29-1 with TRBJ2-7; 10 bases are shared with TRBD2. V lost 6 bases and J lost 0; bases outside the gene matches: 8. Germline V gene sequence: CDR1 SQVTM, CDR2 ANQGSEA. This CDR3 is 15 amino acids long. CDR3 loop: CSVGRLAGHSYEQYF. CDR3 nucleotides: TGCAGCGTGGGGAGACTAGCGGGCCACTCCTACGAGCAGTACTTC.

In the case of this clonotype: At one of its ends the junction is not consistent with the germline gene, which may arise from a read error. J is TRBJ2-6 and V is TRBV4-1; TRBD2 agrees at 11 bases. CDR1 is MGHRA, CDR2 YSYEKL, per germline. The CDR3 is 19 amino acids. CDR3 coding DNA: TGCGCCAGCAGCCGGAATTTAGCGGGAGGGTACTCTGGGGCCGACGTCCTGACTTTC. Its translation: CASSRNLAGGYSGADVLTF.

This clonotype was picked up many times. The chain has TRBV11-2 and TRBJ1-5, with a possible D match to TRBD1 (5 bases). Trimming pared 3 bases from V and 8 bases from J, leaving 14 bases between. Germline assignment: CDR1 SGHAT and CDR2 FQNNGV. The CDR3 totals 14 residues. The CDR3 DNA sequence: TGTGCCAGCAGCTTCGATGGCAGGGCTGAGCCCCAGCATTTT. This gives the protein CASSFDGRAEPQHF.

The chain couples TRBV30 to TRBJ1-1; 10 positions agree with TRBD1. The CDR3 length is 16 residues. V lost 8 bases to trimming and J lost 0 bases; unmatched junction nucleotides: 12. CDR1 is GTSNPN, CDR2 SVGIG, per germline (reference sequence). The CDR3, as DNA: TGTGCCATAAGGCGGGACAGGGGAGAATTGAACACTGAAGCTTTCTTT. Its translation is CAIRRDRGELNTEAFF. The whole variable domain, remainder taken from reference TRBV30 and TRBJ1-1, is SQTIHQWPATLVQPVGSPLSLECTVEGTSNPNLYWYRQAAGRGLQLLFYSVGIGQISSEVPQNLSASRPQDRQFILSSKKLLLSDSGFYLCAIRRDRGELNTEAFFGQGTRLTVV.

Comments on this clonotype: One end of the junction varies from germline; a read error may be responsible. The chain uses TRBV10-3 and TRBJ2-1; D not certain. The germline gives CDR1 ENHRY, CDR2 SYGVKD. The CDR3 runs to 17 residues. The CDR3 region is CTISEPSQSASPGEQFF. The CDR3 DNA is TGTACCATCAGTGAGCCCTCTCAGTCGGCGTCACCGGGTGAGCAGTTCTTC.

This chain uses TRBV6-5 with TRBJ1-2, with D possibly TRBD1 on 6 matching bases. The ends were cut back, 0 bases at V and 7 bases at J, with 18 bases in the middle. There are 16 residues in the CDR3. CDR1 MNHEY and CDR2 SVGAGI come from the germline V gene. CDR3 nucleotides: TGTGCCAGCAGTTACTCATTCGTCGCAGGGGTTTCTGGCTACACCTTC. This codes for CASSYSFVAGVSGYTF.

This clonotype appeared many times. The chain carries TRBV28 and TRBJ1-1; the D is unclear. The germline V gene has CDR1 MDHEN and CDR2 SYDVKM. The CDR3 sequence is 13 residues long. The V gene lost 3 bases and the J gene lost 7 bases, with 12 bases spanning the gap. DNA of the CDR3: TGTGCCAGCAGTTTTGGAGGGTTTGTTGAAGCTTTCTTT. This gives the protein CASSFGGFVEAFF.

This clonotype was seen repeatedly, ten times or more. V gene TRBV20-1 combines with J gene TRBJ1-5; 7 positions agree with TRBD1. The CDR3 is made up of 15 amino acids. The germline V gene encodes CDR1 DFQATT and CDR2 SNEGSKA (reference sequence). V dropped 6 bases and J dropped 11; count of bases not matched to a gene: 19. Written as DNA, the CDR3 is TGCAGTGCCCCATTGTACACAGGGGACCCCGATTCCCAGCATTTT. Its translation: CSAPLYTGDPDSQHF.

This clonotype was counted ten times or more. The chain couples TRBV12-3 or TRBV12-4 to TRBJ2-5; D is perhaps TRBD2 (5 bases). CDR3 length: 14 residues. Trimming cost V 5 bases and J 5 bases, with 15 bases left between them. This CDR3 is CASSLGRRQETQYF. The CDR3, as DNA: TGTGCCAGCAGTCTAGGTCGGAGGCAGGAGACCCAGTACTTC.